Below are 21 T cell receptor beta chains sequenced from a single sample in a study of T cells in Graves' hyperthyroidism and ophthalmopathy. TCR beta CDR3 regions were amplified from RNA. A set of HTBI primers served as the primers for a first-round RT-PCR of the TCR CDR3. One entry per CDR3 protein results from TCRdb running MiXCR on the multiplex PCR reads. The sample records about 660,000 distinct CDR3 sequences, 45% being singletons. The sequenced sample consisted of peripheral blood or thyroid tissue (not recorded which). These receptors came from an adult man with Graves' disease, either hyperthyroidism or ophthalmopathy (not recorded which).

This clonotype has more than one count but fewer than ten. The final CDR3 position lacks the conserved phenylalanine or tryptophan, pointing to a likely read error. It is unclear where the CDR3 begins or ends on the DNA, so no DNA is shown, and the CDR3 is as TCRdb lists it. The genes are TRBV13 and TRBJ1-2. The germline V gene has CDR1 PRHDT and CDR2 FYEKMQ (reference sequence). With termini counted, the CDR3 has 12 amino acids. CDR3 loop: CASSLGRGILDI.

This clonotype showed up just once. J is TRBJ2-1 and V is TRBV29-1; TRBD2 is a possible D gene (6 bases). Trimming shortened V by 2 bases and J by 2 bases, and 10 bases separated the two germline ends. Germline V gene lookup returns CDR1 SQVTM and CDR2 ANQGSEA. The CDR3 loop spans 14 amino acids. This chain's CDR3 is CSVERESTYNEQFF. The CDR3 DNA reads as TGCAGCGTTGAACGGGAGAGCACCTACAATGAGCAGTTCTTC.

CDR3 coding DNA: TGTGCCAGCGGGCCCCGCTCTGGAAACACCATATATTTT. Translated, it gives CASGPRSGNTIYF. This rearrangement joins TRBV9 to TRBJ1-3; D gene unclear. V was pared by 7 bases and J by 0 bases, with 8 bases between. The germline V gene encodes CDR1 SGDLS and CDR2 YYNGEE. The CDR3 length is 13 residues.

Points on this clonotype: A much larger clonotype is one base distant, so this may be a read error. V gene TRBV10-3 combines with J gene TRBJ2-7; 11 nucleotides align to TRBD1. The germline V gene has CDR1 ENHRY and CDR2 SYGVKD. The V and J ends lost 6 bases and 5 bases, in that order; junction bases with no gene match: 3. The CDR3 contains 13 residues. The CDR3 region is CAISPGQGDEQYF. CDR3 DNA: TGTGCCATCAGCCCGGGACAGGGGGACGAGCAGTACTTC.

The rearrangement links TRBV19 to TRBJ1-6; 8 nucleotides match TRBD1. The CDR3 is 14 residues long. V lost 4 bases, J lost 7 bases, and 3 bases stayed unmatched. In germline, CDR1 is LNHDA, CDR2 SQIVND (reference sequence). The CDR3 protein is CASSTDRGNSPLHF. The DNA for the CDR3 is TGTGCCAGTAGTACTGACAGGGGAAATTCACCCCTCCACTTT.

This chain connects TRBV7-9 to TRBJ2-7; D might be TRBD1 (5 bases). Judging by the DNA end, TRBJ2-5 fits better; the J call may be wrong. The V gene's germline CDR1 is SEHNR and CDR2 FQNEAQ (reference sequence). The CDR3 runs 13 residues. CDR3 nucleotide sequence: TGTGCCAGCAGCCAGAGACAGAAAGAGACCCAGTACTTC. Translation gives CASSQRQKETQYF.

The CDR3, as DNA: TGTGCCAGCAGCCCCCCCTTGACAGAAGAGACCCAGTACTTC. Protein product: CASSPPLTEETQYF. The V and J genes are TRBV7-2 and TRBJ2-5; TRBD1 is a possible D gene (5 bases). This CDR3 is 14 amino acids long. Germline V gene lookup returns CDR1 SGHTA and CDR2 FQGNSA. Trimming removed 5 bases from V and 3 bases from J, with 13 bases in between. Looking up the rest from reference TRBV7-2 and TRBJ2-5 gives the full variable domain: GAGVSQSPSNKVTEKGKDVELRCDPISGHTALYWYRQSLGQGLEFLIYFQGNSAPDKSGLPSDRFSAERTGGSVSTLTIQRTQQEDSAVYLCASSPPLTEETQYFGPGTRLLVL.

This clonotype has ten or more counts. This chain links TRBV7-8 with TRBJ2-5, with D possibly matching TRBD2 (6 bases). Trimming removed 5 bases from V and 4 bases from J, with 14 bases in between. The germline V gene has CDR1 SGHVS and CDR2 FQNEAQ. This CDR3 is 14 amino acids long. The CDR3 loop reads CASSPIGGLETQYF. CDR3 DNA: TGTGCCAGCAGCCCCATCGGGGGTCTAGAGACCCAGTACTTC.

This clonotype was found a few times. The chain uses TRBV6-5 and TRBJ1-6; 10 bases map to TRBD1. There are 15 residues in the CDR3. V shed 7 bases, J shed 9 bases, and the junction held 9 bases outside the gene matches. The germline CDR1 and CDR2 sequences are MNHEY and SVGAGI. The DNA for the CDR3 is TGTGCCAGCACCTATCAGACAGGGGGCGGTTCACCCCTCCACTTT. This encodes CASTYQTGGGSPLHF.

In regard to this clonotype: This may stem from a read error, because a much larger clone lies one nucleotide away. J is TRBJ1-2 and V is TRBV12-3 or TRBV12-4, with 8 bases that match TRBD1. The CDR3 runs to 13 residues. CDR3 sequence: CASRDRELYGHTF. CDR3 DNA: TGTGCCAGCAGGGACAGGGAACTGTATGGCCACACCTTC.

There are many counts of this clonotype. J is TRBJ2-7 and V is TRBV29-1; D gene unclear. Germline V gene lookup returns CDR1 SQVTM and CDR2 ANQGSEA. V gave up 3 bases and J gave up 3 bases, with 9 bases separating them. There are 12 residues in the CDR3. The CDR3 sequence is CSVDRTFYEQYF. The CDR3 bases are TGCAGCGTTGATCGGACCTTCTACGAGCAGTACTTC.

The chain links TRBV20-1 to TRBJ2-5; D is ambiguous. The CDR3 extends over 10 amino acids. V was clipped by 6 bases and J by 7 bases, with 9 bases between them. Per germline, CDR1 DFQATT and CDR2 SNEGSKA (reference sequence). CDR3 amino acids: CSAASRTQYF. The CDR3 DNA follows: TGCAGTGCGGCCTCCCGGACCCAGTACTTC.

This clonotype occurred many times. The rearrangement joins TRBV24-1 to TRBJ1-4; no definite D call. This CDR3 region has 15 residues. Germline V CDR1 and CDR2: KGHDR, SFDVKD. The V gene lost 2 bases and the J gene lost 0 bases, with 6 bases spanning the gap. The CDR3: CATSDSSATNEKLFF. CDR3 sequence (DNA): TGTGCCACCAGTGATTCGTCCGCAACTAATGAAAAACTGTTTTTT.

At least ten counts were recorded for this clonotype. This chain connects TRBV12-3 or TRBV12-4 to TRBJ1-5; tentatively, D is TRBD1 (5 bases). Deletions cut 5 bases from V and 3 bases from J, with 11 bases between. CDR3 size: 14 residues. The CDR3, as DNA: TGTGCCAGCAGTCCCCAGGGTTACAATCAGCCCCAGCATTTT. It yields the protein CASSPQGYNQPQHF.

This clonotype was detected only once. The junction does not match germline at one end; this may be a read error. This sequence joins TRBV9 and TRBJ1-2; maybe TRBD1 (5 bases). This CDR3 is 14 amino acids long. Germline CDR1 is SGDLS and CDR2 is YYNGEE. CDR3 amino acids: CASSVQGYEDGHTF. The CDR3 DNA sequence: TGTGCCAGCAGCGTACAGGGTTATGAAGATGGCCACACCTTC.

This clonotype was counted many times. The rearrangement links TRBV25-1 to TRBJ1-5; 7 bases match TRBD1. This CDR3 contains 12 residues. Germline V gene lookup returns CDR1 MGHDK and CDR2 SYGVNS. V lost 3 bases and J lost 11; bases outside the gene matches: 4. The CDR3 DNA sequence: TGTGCCAGCAGTGAGGGGGGGACAGCCCAGCATTTT. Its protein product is CASSEGGTAQHF.

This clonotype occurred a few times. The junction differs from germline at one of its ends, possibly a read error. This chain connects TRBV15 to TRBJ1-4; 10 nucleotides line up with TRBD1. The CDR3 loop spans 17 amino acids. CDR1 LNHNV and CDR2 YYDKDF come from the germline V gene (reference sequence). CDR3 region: CASSWTSLGTGDEKLFF. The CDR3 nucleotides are TGTGCCAGCAGCTGGACATCCCTCGGGACAGGGGATGAAAAACTGTTTTTT.

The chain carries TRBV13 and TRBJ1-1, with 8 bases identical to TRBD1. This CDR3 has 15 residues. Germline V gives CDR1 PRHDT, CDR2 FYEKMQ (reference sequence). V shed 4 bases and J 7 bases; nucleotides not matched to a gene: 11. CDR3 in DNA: TGTGCCAGCAGCTACGGACAGGGATTTTCGGGTGAAGCTTTCTTT. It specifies CASSYGQGFSGEAFF.

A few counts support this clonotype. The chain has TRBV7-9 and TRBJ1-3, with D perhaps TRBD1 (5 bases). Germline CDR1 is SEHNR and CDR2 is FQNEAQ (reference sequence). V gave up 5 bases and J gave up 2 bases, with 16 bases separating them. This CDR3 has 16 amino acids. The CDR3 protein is CASSIPWDVAGNTIYF. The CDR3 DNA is TGTGCCAGCAGCATACCTTGGGACGTAGCTGGAAACACCATATATTTT.

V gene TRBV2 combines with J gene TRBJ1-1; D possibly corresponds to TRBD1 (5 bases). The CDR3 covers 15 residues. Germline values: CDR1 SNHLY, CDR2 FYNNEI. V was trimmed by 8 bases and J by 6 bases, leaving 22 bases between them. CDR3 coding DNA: TGTGCCAGCTCCGGCCGGGACCCACGCTTCGCTGAAGCTTTCTTT. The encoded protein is CASSGRDPRFAEAFF.

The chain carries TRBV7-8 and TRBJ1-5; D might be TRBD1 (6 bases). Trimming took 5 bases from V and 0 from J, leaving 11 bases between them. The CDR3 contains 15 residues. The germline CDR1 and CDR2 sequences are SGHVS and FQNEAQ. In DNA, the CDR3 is TGTGCCAGCAGCGGGACACCGTATAGCAATCAGCCCCAGCATTTT. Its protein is CASSGTPYSNQPQHF.